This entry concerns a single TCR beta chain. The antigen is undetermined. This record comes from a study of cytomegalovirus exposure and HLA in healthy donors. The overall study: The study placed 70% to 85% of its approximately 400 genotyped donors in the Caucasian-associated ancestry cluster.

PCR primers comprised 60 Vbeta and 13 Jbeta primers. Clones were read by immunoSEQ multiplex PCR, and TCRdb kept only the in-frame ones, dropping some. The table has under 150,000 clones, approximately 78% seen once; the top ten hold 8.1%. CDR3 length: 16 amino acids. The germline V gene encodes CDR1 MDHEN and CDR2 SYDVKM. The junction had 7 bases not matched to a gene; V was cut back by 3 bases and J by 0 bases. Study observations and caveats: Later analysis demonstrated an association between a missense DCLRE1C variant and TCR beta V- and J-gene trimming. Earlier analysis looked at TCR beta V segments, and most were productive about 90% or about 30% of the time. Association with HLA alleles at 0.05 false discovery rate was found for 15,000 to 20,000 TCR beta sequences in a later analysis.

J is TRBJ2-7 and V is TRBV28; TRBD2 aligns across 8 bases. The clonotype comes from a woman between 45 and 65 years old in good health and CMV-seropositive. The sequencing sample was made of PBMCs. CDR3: CASSFTLAGLSYEQYF. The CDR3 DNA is TGTGCCAGCAGTTTCACTTTAGCGGGGCTCTCCTACGAGCAGTACTTC.